This record concerns one T cell receptor beta chain sequence. The data derive from a study of blood T cell repertoires in COVID-19. For the study at large: Samples taken during acute and convalescent COVID-19 were collected in the United States, Italy and Spain. T cells, B-cell-depleted T cells, or PBMCs supplied cDNA or gDNA.

Patients at the Seattle site were enrolled during active infection and followed longitudinally. Source study methods: How many nucleated cells were present was estimated from reference gene primer amplification. The assay was immunoSEQ multiplex PCR, and TCRdb's table has in-frame clones only and misses some. Clone size and the V and J calls come from that table; the DNA yielded D and trimming. The sample records hundreds of thousands of clones, around 90% being singletons. This CDR3 comprises 17 residues. With 3 bases clipped from V and 0 bases from J, the junction kept 9 bases outside the gene matches. Germline CDR1 and CDR2: LNHDA and SQIVND (reference sequence).

This sequence originates from a man younger than 35 with COVID-19, enrolled during active disease. The gene calls are TRBV19 and TRBJ1-1; 8 bases are a match to TRBD1. Sequencing input: peripheral blood. CDR3 nucleotides: TGTGCCAGTAGTATCGGACAGGGCCCCTCGTTGAACACTGAAGCTTTCTTT. Protein product: CASSIGQGPSLNTEAFF.